The 5 T cell receptor beta chains reported below all come from one sample, sequenced in a study of cytomegalovirus exposure and HLA in healthy donors. Amplification used 60 Vbeta primers and 13 Jbeta primers. Sequencing was performed with immunoSEQ multiplex PCR; in TCRdb, only in-frame clones are kept and a portion is missing. The data hold about 96,000 clones, with roughly 79% observed a single time. Sample: PBMCs. The receptors come from a woman aged 70-85 years in good health and CMV-seropositive.

This chain uses TRBV9 with TRBJ2-1; D is possibly TRBD2 (5 bases). The CDR3 covers 15 residues. Germline CDR1 SGDLS, CDR2 YYNGEE. Trimming shortened V by 2 bases and J by 0 bases, and 9 bases separated the two germline ends. CDR3: CASSVDGDSYNEQFF. The DNA for the CDR3 is TGTGCCAGCAGCGTTGACGGGGACTCCTACAATGAGCAGTTCTTC.

This chain joins TRBV18 and TRBJ2-5; perhaps TRBD2 as D (6 bases). Trimming left V 3 bases short and J 5 bases short, with 13 bases between. This CDR3 spans 14 amino acids. Germline V gene sequence: CDR1 KGHSH, CDR2 LQKENI. This CDR3 is CASSPGTPWETQYF. DNA of the CDR3: TGTGCCAGCTCACCCGGGACTCCCTGGGAGACCCAGTACTTC.

This rearrangement joins TRBV4-1 to TRBJ2-1; D is uncertain. This CDR3 is 14 amino acids long. Germline assignment: CDR1 MGHRA and CDR2 YSYEKL. V shed 0 bases and J shed 5 bases, with 8 bases lying between them. CDR3 region: CASSQDAVNNEQFF. The CDR3 bases are TGCGCCAGCAGCCAAGATGCGGTAAACAATGAGCAGTTCTTC.

The rearrangement joins TRBV30 to TRBJ1-5, with D possibly matching TRBD1 (6 bases). The CDR3 covers 12 residues. The germline V and J ends were trimmed by 1 base and 5 bases, with 6 bases remaining between them. Germline CDR1 and CDR2: GTSNPN and SVGIG (reference sequence). This chain's CDR3 is CAWSAGDQPQHF. The CDR3 coding sequence is TGTGCCTGGAGTGCAGGGGATCAGCCCCAGCATTTT.

V is TRBV9 and J is TRBJ1-1; TRBD1 is a possible D gene (5 bases). The germline V and J ends were trimmed by 2 bases and 4 bases, with 12 bases remaining between them. CDR3 size: 14 residues. Looked up from germline, CDR1 is SGDLS and CDR2 is YYNGEE. The CDR3 DNA reads TGTGCCAGCAGCGTGGGGACTCGAACCACTGAAGCTTTCTTT. The encoded protein is CASSVGTRTTEAFF.